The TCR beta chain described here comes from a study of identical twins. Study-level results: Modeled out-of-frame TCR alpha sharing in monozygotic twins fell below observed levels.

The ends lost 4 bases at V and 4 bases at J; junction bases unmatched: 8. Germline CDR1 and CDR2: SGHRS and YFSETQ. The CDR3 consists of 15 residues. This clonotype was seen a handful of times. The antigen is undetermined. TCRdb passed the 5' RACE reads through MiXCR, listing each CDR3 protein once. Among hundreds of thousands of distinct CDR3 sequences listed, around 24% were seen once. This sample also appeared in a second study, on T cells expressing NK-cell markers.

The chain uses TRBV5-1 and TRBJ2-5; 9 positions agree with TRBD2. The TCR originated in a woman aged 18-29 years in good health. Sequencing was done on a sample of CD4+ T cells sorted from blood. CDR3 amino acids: CASSLSGSKAETQYF. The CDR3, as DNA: TGCGCCAGCAGCCTTAGCGGGAGTAAAGCAGAGACCCAGTACTTC.